Listed here are 24 T cell receptor beta chains from one sample, sequenced in a study of cytomegalovirus exposure and HLA in healthy donors. TCRdb's table, derived via immunoSEQ multiplex PCR, lists solely in-frame clones and lacks some. Among around 60,000 clones listed, roughly 95% were seen once. The material sequenced was PBMCs. The source of these receptors is a woman under 30 in good health and CMV-seronegative.

This sequence joins TRBV10-2 and TRBJ1-1, with D possibly matching TRBD1 (6 bases). V was trimmed by 8 bases and J by 11 bases, leaving 21 bases between them. The CDR3 runs to 13 residues. Germline lookup yields CDR1 WSHSY and CDR2 SAAADI. CDR3 sequence (DNA): TGCGCCAGCTCGGGCCATACAGGGTTGTTGGCTTTCTTT. Amino acid sequence: CASSGHTGLLAFF.

In this sample, this clone turned up a few times. The rearrangement uses TRBV5-1 and TRBJ2-5, with D possibly being TRBD2 (5 bases). Germline V CDR1 and CDR2: SGHRS, YFSETQ. The CDR3 sequence is 11 residues long. Trimming pared 5 bases from V and 3 bases from J, leaving 5 bases between. This chain's CDR3 is CASRGEETQYF. The CDR3 region has the DNA TGCGCCAGCAGGGGAGAAGAGACCCAGTACTTC.

The CDR3 sequence is CASSLGRGPYNEQFF. The CDR3 DNA is TGTGCCAGCAGCTTAGGCAGGGGGCCCTACAATGAGCAGTTCTTC. V gene TRBV7-8 combines with J gene TRBJ2-1; 8 bases are a match to TRBD1. The CDR3 extends over 15 amino acids. Trimming took 1 base from V and 2 from J; bases not matched to a gene: 1. Germline V CDR1 and CDR2: SGHVS, FQNEAQ.

The gene calls are TRBV5-4 and TRBJ1-2; no clear D. Trimming stripped 3 bases from V and 8 bases from J, with 8 bases between. The CDR3 contains 11 residues. Germline V CDR1 and CDR2: SGHNT, YYREEE (reference sequence). The CDR3 DNA reads as TGTGCCAGCAGCTCGGTGTGGGGCTACACCTTC. Translated: CASSSVWGYTF.

V is TRBV4-1 and J is TRBJ2-5, with D perhaps matching TRBD2 (5 bases). Germline V gene lookup returns CDR1 MGHRA and CDR2 YSYEKL. Trimming cost V 4 bases and J 5 bases, with 17 bases left between them. The CDR3 covers 15 residues. The CDR3 DNA sequence: TGCGCCAGCAGCCCCCCGGGAAAAAGGTTGGAGACCCAGTACTTC. It translates to CASSPPGKRLETQYF.

The chain carries TRBV6-5 and TRBJ1-2; 7 positions agree with TRBD1. The J segment lost 4 bases and the V segment lost 5 bases, leaving 10 bases of the junction unmatched. This CDR3 region has 15 residues. CDR1 and CDR2 (germline): MNHEY, SVGAGI. In nucleotides, the CDR3 is TGTGCCAGCAGTAAATCGACAGGGTGGGCCTATGGCTACACCTTC. Translation: CASSKSTGWAYGYTF.

The chain recombines TRBV6-4 with TRBJ2-2; 10 nucleotides align to TRBD2. The CDR3 is 16 residues long. Germline values: CDR1 MRHNA, CDR2 SNTAGT. V dropped 6 bases and J dropped 1; count of bases not matched to a gene: 5. CDR3 sequence (DNA): TGTGCCAGCAGCCGGACTAGCGGATGGAACACCGGGGAGCTGTTTTTT. As protein: CASSRTSGWNTGELFF.

This chain links TRBV19 with TRBJ1-2, with 9 bases aligning to TRBD1. The CDR3 is made up of 16 amino acids. Germline trimming cut 4 bases from V and 6 bases from J; bases unmatched to any gene: 12. From germline, CDR1 is LNHDA and CDR2 SQIVND (reference sequence). The CDR3 region is CASSTRQGGGRNGYTF. The CDR3 nucleotides read TGTGCCAGTAGTACCCGACAGGGGGGGGGCCGGAATGGCTACACCTTC.

J is TRBJ2-7 and V is TRBV29-1; D is uncertain. Germline-derived CDR1 and CDR2 are SQVTM and ANQGSEA. The CDR3 contains 11 residues. The V end lost 4 bases, the J end lost 3 bases, and 7 bases lay between the germline ends. The CDR3 loop reads CSVGHGYEQYF. The CDR3 DNA reads TGCAGCGTTGGCCACGGCTACGAGCAGTACTTC.

This clone was recorded only once. This chain uses TRBV9 with TRBJ2-1; 10 bases fit TRBD2. V was pared by 3 bases and J by 2 bases, with 2 bases of the junction left unmatched. CDR3 size: 15 residues. The germline V gene has CDR1 SGDLS and CDR2 YYNGEE. The CDR3 protein is CASSATSGAYNEQFF. As DNA, the CDR3 is TGTGCCAGCAGCGCAACTAGCGGGGCCTACAATGAGCAGTTCTTC. The full variable domain, completed using reference TRBV9 and TRBJ2-1, is DSGVTQTPKHLITATGQRVTLRCSPRSGDLSVYWYQQSLDQGLQFLIQYYNGEERAKGNILERFSAQQFPDLHSELNLSSLELGDSALYFCASSATSGAYNEQFFGPGTRLTVL.

The V gene is TRBV4-3, the J gene TRBJ1-1; no clear D gene. Germline loops: CDR1 LGHNA, CDR2 YSLEER. The CDR3 is 13 amino acids. Trimming left V 3 bases short and J 3 bases short, with 8 bases between. In DNA form, the CDR3 reads TGCGCCAGCAGCCATGGCATGGACACTGAAGCTTTCTTT. Translating it yields CASSHGMDTEAFF.

This chain joins TRBV6-5 and TRBJ1-3; TRBD1 might be the D (6 bases). The CDR3 length is 14 residues. The germline V and J ends were trimmed by 6 bases and 4 bases, with 13 bases remaining between them. Germline V lookup: CDR1 MNHEY, CDR2 SVGAGI. The CDR3 loop is CASSPGRGGNTIYF. DNA of the CDR3: TGTGCCAGCAGCCCGGGCAGGGGCGGAAACACCATATATTTT.

The gene calls are TRBV5-4 and TRBJ2-3, with a weak D call TRBD1 (5 bases). Per the germline V gene, CDR1 is SGHNT and CDR2 is YYREEE (reference sequence). V lost 0 bases, J lost 7 bases, and 9 bases lay in between. The CDR3 extends over 13 amino acids. The CDR3 bases are TGTGCCAGCAGCTTGGGGGGCCGGAATACGCAGTATTTT. This sequence encodes CASSLGGRNTQYF. Combining the CDR3 with reference TRBV5-4 and TRBJ2-3 gives the whole variable domain ETGVTQSPTHLIKTRGQQVTLRCSSQSGHNTVSWYQQALGQGPQFIFQYYREEENGRGNFPPRFSGLQFPNYSSELNVNALELDDSALYLCASSLGGRNTQYFGPGTRLTVL.

The rearrangement uses TRBV18 and TRBJ1-1; D is undetermined. The V end was cut by 2 bases, the J end by 2 bases, with 15 bases between. Germline lookup yields CDR1 KGHSH and CDR2 LQKENI. CDR3 length: 16 residues. The CDR3 bases are TGTGCCAGCTCACCATGGGGAGACACTGGAAACACTGAAGCTTTCTTT. Residues: CASSPWGDTGNTEAFF.

V usage is TRBV2 and J usage is TRBJ2-3; possible D gene TRBD2, 5 bases. The CDR3 has 15 residues. Trimming shortened V by 6 bases and J by 1 base, and 14 bases separated the two germline ends. Per the germline V gene, CDR1 is SNHLY and CDR2 is FYNNEI. The CDR3 loop reads CASSQQRPGTDTQYF. Here the CDR3 DNA reads TGTGCCAGCAGCCAACAGCGGCCCGGCACAGATACGCAGTATTTT. The full variable domain, with the rest looked up from reference TRBV2 and TRBJ2-3, is EPEVTQTPSHQVTQMGQEVILRCVPISNHLYFYWYRQILGQKVEFLVSFYNNEISEKSEIFDDQFSVERPDGSNFTLKIRSTKLEDSAMYFCASSQQRPGTDTQYFGPGTRLTVL.

This clone came up once. The V call is TRBV6-6, the J call TRBJ2-2; 7 bases are shared with TRBD1. CDR1 and CDR2 from the germline V gene are MNHNY and SVGAGI (reference sequence). The CDR3 sequence is 15 residues long. V lost 4 bases and J lost 0; bases outside the gene matches: 2. In nucleotides, the CDR3 is TGTGCCAGCAGTTTGGACAGGTCGAACACCGGGGAGCTGTTTTTT. The encoded protein is CASSLDRSNTGELFF.

The V and J genes are TRBV11-2 and TRBJ1-4; perhaps TRBD1 as D (6 bases). The germline V gene has CDR1 SGHAT and CDR2 FQNNGV. The CDR3 runs 15 residues. Between the trimmed V and J ends, which lost 6 bases and 8 bases, there was a span of 19 bases. CDR3 loop: CASSPLQGSREKLFF. DNA for the CDR3: TGTGCCAGCAGTCCCTTACAGGGTTCAAGAGAAAAACTGTTTTTT.

The chain couples TRBV14 to TRBJ2-7; D might be TRBD2 (6 bases). V shed 6 bases and J shed 5 bases, with 20 bases lying between them. The CDR3 contains 15 residues. Germline CDR1 SGHDN, CDR2 FVKESK. The CDR3 here is CASRGGWAPINEQYF. DNA of the CDR3: TGTGCCAGCAGGGGGGGATGGGCCCCAATTAACGAGCAGTACTTC.

V and J are TRBV6-1 and TRBJ2-3; D unclear. The CDR3 has 14 residues. Germline-derived CDR1 and CDR2 are MNHNS and SASEGT. V lost 4 bases and J 4 bases, leaving 12 bases between the germline ends. For the CDR3, the DNA is TGTGCCAGCAGTGTCCCTCGTTCCGCAGATACGCAGTATTTT. As protein: CASSVPRSADTQYF.

The chain recombines TRBV10-1 with TRBJ1-1; the D gene is possibly TRBD1 (6 bases). Germline lookup yields CDR1 WNHNN and CDR2 SYGVQD (reference sequence). This CDR3 comprises 15 residues. V lost 3 bases and J lost 0, with 11 bases in between. This CDR3 is CASSDEGDMNTEAFF. The CDR3 bases are TGCGCCAGCAGTGATGAGGGGGACATGAACACTGAAGCTTTCTTT.

The CDR3 nucleotides are TGTGCCAGCGCCCTAGGAGGGCGGGGGGCGCCCTACGAGCAGTACTTC. Protein: CASALGGRGAPYEQYF. The V gene is TRBV13, the J gene TRBJ2-7; 8 nucleotides match TRBD2. Trimming took 8 bases from V and 2 from J; bases not matched to a gene: 14. CDR1 PRHDT and CDR2 FYEKMQ come from the germline V gene (reference sequence). The CDR3 is made up of 16 amino acids. Drawing the rest from reference TRBV13 and TRBJ2-7, the complete variable domain is AAGVIQSPRHLIKEKRETATLKCYPIPRHDTVYWYQQGPGQDPQFLISFYEKMQSDKGSIPDRFSAQQFSDYHSELNMSSLELGDSALYFCASALGGRGAPYEQYFGPGTRLTVT.

The chain is built from TRBV10-3 and TRBJ2-3; 7 positions agree with TRBD2. From germline, CDR1 is ENHRY and CDR2 SYGVKD. This CDR3 region has 15 residues. V lost 11 bases to trimming and J lost 5 bases; unmatched junction nucleotides: 16. The CDR3 DNA reads TGTGCCGCCGCCCCGGATGCGGGAGCCCTAGATACGCAGTATTTT. Its protein is CAAAPDAGALDTQYF.

The J gene is TRBJ1-5, the V gene TRBV28, with TRBD1 matching over 10 bases. The ends lost 4 bases at V and 6 bases at J; junction bases unmatched: 9. The CDR3 is 16 residues long. Germline V gene sequence: CDR1 MDHEN, CDR2 SYDVKM. The CDR3 DNA reads TGTGCCAGCAGTTATAGGACAGGGGGGGATGGTCAGCCCCAGCATTTT. It codes for CASSYRTGGDGQPQHF. The whole variable domain, filled in from reference TRBV28 and TRBJ1-5, reads DVKVTQSSRYLVKRTGEKVFLECVQDMDHENMFWYRQDPGLGLRLIYFSYDVKMKEKGDIPEGYSVSREKKERFSLILESASTNQTSMYLCASSYRTGGDGQPQHFGDGTRLSIL.

The CDR3 loop is CASSAGYEQFF. The CDR3 coding sequence is TGTGCCAGTAGCGCGGGCTATGAGCAGTTCTTC. The genes are TRBV19 and TRBJ2-1; D possibly corresponds to TRBD2 (5 bases). Germline CDR1 is LNHDA and CDR2 is SQIVND (reference sequence). The CDR3 spans 11 residues. V shed 6 bases and J shed 8 bases, with 8 bases lying between them.